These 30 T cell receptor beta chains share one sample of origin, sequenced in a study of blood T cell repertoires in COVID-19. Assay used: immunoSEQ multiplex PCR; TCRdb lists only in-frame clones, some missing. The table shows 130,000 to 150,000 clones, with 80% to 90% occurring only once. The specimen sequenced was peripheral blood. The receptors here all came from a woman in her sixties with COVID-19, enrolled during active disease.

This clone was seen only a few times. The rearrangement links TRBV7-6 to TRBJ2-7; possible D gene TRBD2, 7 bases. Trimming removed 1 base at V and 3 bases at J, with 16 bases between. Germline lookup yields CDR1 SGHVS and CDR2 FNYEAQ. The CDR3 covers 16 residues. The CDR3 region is CASSLEGEGRNYEQYF. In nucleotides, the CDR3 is TGTGCCAGCAGCTTAGAGGGGGAGGGACGAAACTACGAGCAGTACTTC. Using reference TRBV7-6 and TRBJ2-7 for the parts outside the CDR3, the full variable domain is GAGVSQSPRYKVTKRGQDVALRCDPISGHVSLYWYRQALGQGPEFLTYFNYEAQQDKSGLPNDRFSAERPEGSISTLTIQRTEQRDSAMYRCASSLEGEGRNYEQYFGPGTRLTVT.

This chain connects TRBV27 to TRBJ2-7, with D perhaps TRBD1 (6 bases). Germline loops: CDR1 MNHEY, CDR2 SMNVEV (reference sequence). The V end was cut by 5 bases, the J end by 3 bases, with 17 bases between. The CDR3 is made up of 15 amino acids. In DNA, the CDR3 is TGTGCCAGCAGTCCACGGGCAGGGGCGGGCTACGAGCAGTACTTC. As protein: CASSPRAGAGYEQYF.

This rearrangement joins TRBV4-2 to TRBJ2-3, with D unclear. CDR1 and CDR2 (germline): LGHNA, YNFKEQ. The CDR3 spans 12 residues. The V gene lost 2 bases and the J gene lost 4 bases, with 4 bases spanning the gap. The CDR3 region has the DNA TGTGCCAGCAGCCAAACTTCAGATACGCAGTATTTT. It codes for CASSQTSDTQYF.

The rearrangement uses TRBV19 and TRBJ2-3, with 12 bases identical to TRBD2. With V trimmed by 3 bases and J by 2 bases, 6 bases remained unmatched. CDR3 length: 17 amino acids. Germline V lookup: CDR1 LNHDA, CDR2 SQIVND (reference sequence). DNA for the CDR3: TGTGCCAGTAGTATTCTCGGACTAGCGGGGTCCACAGATACGCAGTATTTT. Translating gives CASSILGLAGSTDTQYF.

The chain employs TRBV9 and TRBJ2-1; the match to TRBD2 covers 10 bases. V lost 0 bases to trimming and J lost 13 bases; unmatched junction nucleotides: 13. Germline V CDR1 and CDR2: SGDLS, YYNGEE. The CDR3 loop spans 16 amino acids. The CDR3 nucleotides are TGTGCCAGCAGCGTAGGTCTAGCGGGGGTCCTTGTGGCTCAGTTCTTC. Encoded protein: CASSVGLAGVLVAQFF.

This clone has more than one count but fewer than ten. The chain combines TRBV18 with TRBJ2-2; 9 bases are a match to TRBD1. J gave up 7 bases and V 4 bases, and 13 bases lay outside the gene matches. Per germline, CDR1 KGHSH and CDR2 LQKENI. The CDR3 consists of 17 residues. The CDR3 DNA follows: TGTGCCAGCTCACAGGACAGACCCGGGACAGGGTTCGGGGAGCTGTTTTTT. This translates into CASSQDRPGTGFGELFF.

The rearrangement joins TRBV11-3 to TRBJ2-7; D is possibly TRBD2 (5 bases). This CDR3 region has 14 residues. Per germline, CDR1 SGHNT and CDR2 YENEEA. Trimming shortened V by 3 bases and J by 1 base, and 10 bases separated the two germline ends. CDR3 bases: TGTGCCAGCAGCTTCAACGGGGAATCCTACGAGCAGTACTTC. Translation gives CASSFNGESYEQYF.

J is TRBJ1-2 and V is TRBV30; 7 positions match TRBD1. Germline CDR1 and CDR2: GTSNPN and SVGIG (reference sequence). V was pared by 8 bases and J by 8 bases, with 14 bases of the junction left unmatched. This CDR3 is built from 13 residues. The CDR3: CAVYFGTDGGYTF. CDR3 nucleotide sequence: TGTGCCGTCTATTTCGGGACAGATGGCGGCTACACCTTC.

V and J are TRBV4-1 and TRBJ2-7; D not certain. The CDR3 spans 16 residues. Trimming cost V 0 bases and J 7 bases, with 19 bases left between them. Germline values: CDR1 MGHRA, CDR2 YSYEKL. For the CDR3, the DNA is TGCGCCAGCAGCCAAGATAAGTTCACTGAGTACGTGGAGCAGTACTTC. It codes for CASSQDKFTEYVEQYF.

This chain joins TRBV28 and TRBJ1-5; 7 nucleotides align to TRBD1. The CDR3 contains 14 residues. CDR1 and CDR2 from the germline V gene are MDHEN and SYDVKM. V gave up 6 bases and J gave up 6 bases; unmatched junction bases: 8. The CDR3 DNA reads TGTGCCAGCAGCGACTCAGGGGGAGGTCAGCCCCAGCATTTT. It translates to CASSDSGGGQPQHF. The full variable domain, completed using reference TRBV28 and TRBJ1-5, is DVKVTQSSRYLVKRTGEKVFLECVQDMDHENMFWYRQDPGLGLRLIYFSYDVKMKEKGDIPEGYSVSREKKERFSLILESASTNQTSMYLCASSDSGGGQPQHFGDGTRLSIL.

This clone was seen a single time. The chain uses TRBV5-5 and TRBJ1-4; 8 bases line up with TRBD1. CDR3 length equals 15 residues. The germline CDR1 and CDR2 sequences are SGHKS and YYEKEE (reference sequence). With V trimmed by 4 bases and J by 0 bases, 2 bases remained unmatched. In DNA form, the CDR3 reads TGTGCCAGCAGCGCCAGGGGGCCAACTAATGAAAAACTGTTTTTT. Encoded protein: CASSARGPTNEKLFF.

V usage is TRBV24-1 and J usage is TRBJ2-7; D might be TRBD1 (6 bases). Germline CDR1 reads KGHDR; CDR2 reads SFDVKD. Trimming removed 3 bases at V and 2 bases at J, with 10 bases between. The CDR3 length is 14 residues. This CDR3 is CATSDPRTAYEQYF. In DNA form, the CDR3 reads TGTGCCACCAGTGATCCCCGGACAGCCTACGAGCAGTACTTC.

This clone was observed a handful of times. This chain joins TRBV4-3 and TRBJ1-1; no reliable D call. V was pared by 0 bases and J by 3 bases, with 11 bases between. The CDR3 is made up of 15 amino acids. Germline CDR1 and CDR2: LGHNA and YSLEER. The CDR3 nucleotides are TGCGCCAGCAGCCAAGATCACGGCGGGGACACTGAAGCTTTCTTT. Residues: CASSQDHGGDTEAFF.

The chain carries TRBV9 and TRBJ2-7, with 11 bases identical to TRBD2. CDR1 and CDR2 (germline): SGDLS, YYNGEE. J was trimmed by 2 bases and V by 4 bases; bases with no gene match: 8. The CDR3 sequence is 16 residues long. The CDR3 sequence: CASSPAGSGGAYEQYF. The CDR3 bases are TGTGCCAGCAGCCCTGCTGGTAGCGGGGGGGCCTACGAGCAGTACTTC.

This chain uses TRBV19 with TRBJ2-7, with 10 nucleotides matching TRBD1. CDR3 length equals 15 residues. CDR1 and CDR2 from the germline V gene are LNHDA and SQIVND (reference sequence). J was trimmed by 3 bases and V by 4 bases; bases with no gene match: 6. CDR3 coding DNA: TGTGCCAGTAGTAGCGGACAGGGGGAGAACTACGAGCAGTACTTC. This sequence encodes CASSSGQGENYEQYF.

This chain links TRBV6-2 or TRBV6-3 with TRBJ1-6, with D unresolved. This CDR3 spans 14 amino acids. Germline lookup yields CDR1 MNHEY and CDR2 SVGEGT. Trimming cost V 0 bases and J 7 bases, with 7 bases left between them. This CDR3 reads CASSYSTPNSPLHF. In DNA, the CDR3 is TGTGCCAGCAGTTACTCGACTCCAAATTCACCCCTCCACTTT.

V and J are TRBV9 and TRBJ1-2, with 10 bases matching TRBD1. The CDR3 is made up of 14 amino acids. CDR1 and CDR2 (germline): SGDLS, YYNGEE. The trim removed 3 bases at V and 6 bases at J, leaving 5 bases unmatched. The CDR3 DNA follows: TGTGCCAGCAGCGCGACAGGGGGCGACCATGGCTACACCTTC. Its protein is CASSATGGDHGYTF.

In DNA form, the CDR3 reads TGCGCCAGCAGCTTGGTTGACAGGGAGGAAGCTTTCTTT. It yields the protein CASSLVDREEAFF. The chain uses TRBV5-1 and TRBJ1-1; 7 bases match TRBD1. With V trimmed by 0 bases and J by 8 bases, 4 bases remained unmatched. The CDR3 contains 13 residues. CDR1 and CDR2 from the germline V gene are SGHRS and YFSETQ.

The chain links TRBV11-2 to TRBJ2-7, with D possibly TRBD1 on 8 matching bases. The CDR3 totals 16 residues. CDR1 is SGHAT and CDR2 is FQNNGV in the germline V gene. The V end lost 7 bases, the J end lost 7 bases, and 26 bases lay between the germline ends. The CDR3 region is CASTLQGGPASEEQYF. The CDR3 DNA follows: TGTGCCAGCACCCTACAGGGGGGGCCCGCGAGTGAAGAGCAGTACTTC.

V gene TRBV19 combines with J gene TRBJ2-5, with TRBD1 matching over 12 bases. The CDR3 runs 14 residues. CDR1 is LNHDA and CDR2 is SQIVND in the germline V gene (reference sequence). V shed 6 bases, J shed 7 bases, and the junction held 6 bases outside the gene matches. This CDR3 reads CASSGTGGRRTQYF. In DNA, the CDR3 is TGTGCCAGTAGCGGGACAGGGGGCCGTAGGACCCAGTACTTC. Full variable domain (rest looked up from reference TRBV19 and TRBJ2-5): DGGITQSPKYLFRKEGQNVTLSCEQNLNHDAMYWYRQDPGQGLRLIYYSQIVNDFQKGDIAEGYSVSREKKESFPLTVTSAQKNPTAFYLCASSGTGGRRTQYFGPGTRLLVL.

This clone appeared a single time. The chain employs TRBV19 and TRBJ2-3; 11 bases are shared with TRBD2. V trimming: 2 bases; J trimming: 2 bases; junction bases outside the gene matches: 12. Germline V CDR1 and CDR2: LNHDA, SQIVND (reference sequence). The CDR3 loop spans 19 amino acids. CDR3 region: CASSINNRLAGLPTDTQYF. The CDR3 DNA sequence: TGTGCCAGTAGTATAAACAACCGACTAGCGGGGCTCCCCACAGATACGCAGTATTTT.

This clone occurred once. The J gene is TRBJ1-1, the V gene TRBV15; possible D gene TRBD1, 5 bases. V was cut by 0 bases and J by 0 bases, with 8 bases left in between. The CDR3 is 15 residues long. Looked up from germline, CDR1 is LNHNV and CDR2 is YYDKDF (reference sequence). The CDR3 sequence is CATSREGPLNTEAFF. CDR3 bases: TGTGCCACCAGCAGAGAGGGGCCACTGAACACTGAAGCTTTCTTT.

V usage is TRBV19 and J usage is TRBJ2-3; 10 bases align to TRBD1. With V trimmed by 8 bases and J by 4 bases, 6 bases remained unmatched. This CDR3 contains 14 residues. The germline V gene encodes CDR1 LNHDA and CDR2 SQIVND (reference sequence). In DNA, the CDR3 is TGTGCCAGTTGGGACAGGGGAGTGTCAGATACGCAGTATTTT. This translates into CASWDRGVSDTQYF.

The CDR3 sequence: CASGRVRDRNTEAFF. In DNA, the CDR3 is TGTGCTAGTGGTAGGGTCCGGGACAGGAACACTGAAGCTTTCTTT. V usage is TRBV12-5 and J usage is TRBJ1-1, with TRBD1 matching 7 bases. Germline values: CDR1 LGHNT, CDR2 FRNRAP. The CDR3 covers 15 residues. Unmatched junction bases numbered 7, after V lost 5 bases and J lost 1 base.

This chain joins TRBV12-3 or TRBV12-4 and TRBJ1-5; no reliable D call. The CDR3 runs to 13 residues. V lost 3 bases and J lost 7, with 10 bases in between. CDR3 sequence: CASSFRRLQPQHF. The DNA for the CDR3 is TGTGCCAGCAGTTTCCGGCGGTTACAGCCCCAGCATTTT.

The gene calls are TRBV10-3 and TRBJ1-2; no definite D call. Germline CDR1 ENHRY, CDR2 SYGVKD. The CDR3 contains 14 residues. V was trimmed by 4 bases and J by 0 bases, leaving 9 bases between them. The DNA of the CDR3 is TGTGCCATCAGTGTCGGGGAAGCTAACTATGGCTACACCTTC. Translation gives CAISVGEANYGYTF.

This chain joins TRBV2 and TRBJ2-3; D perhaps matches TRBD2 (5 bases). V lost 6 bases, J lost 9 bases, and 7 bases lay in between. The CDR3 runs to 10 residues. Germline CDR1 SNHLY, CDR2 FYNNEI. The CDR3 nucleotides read TGTGCCAGCAGCGGGATGACGCAGTATTTT. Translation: CASSGMTQYF.

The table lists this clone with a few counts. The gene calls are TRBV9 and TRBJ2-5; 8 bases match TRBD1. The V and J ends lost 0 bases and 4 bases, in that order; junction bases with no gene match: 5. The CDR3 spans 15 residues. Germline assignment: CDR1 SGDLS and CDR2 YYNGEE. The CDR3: CASSVESGGRETQYF. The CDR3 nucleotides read TGTGCCAGCAGCGTAGAGTCAGGGGGCCGAGAGACCCAGTACTTC.

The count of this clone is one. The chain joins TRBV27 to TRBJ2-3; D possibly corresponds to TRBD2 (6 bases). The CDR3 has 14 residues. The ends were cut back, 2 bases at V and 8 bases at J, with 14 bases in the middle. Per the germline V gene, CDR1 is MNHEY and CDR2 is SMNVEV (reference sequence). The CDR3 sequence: CASSLGMGGGTQYF. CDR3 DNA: TGTGCCAGCAGTTTAGGTATGGGGGGAGGTACGCAGTATTTT.

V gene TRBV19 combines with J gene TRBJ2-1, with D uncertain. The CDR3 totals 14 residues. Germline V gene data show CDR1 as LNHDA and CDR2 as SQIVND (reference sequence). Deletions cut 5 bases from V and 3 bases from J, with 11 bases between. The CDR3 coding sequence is TGTGCCAGTAGTCCCGACCACAGCTACAATGAGCAGTTCTTC. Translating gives CASSPDHSYNEQFF. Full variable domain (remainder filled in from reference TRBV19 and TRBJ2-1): DGGITQSPKYLFRKEGQNVTLSCEQNLNHDAMYWYRQDPGQGLRLIYYSQIVNDFQKGDIAEGYSVSREKKESFPLTVTSAQKNPTAFYLCASSPDHSYNEQFFGPGTRLTVL.